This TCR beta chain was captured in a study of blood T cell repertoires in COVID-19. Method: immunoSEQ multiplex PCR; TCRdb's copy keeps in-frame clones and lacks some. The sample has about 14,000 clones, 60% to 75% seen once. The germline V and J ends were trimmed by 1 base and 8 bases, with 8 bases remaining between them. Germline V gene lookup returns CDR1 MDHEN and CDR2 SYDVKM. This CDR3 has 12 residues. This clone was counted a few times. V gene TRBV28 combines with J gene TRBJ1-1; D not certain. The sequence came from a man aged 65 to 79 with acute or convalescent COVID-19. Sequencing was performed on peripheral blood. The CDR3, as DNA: TGTGCCAGCAGTTTATCTTTTTCCGAAGCTTTCTTT. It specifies CASSLSFSEAFF. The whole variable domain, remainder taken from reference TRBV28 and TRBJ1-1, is DVKVTQSSRYLVKRTGEKVFLECVQDMDHENMFWYRQDPGLGLRLIYFSYDVKMKEKGDIPEGYSVSREKKERFSLILESASTNQTSMYLCASSLSFSEAFFGQGTRLTVV.